The clone carrying this TCR beta chain was seen more than once but under ten times. This sample is drawn from a study of spatial heterogeneity in lung cancer. Every TCR cDNA molecule bore a unique molecular identifier. TCRdb reprocessed the 5' RACE reads via MiXCR and lists one record per CDR3 protein. Among approximately 90,000 distinct CDR3 sequences listed, approximately 8.2% were seen once. Time point given: sample taken at primary tumor resection. Unsorted tumor, nontumor lung tissue or cryopreserved PBMC supplied the whole RNA. Untreated early-stage non-small cell lung cancer patients, roughly 75 in total, were the donors. Sequencing was performed on PBMCs, taken at surgery. This TCR was recovered from a male donor with early-stage non-small cell lung cancer.

The CDR3 region is CASSSERGAHRELFF. The CDR3 DNA sequence: TGTGCCAGCAGCTCCGAGCGGGGGGCCCACCGGGAGCTGTTTTTT. This rearrangement joins TRBV7-3 to TRBJ2-2; 9 nucleotides line up with TRBD2. J lost 9 bases, V lost 4 bases, and 9 bases had no gene match. Germline V gene lookup returns CDR1 SGHTA and CDR2 FQGTGA. The CDR3 is 15 amino acids.